This T cell receptor beta chain was observed in a study of T cells after yellow fever vaccination. Background on the study: Any fraction with a low cell number was prepared using SMART-Seq v4 Ultra Low Input.

TCRdb ran MiXCR on the 5' RACE reads and lists one entry per CDR3 protein. The repertoire holds 200,000 to 300,000 distinct CDR3 sequences, with about 3.5% as singletons. The table lists this clonotype with a few counts. This CDR3 is 14 amino acids long. The V gene's germline CDR1 is LGHDT and CDR2 YNNKEL (reference sequence). The V end was cut by 0 bases, the J end by 4 bases, with 8 bases between. This chain connects TRBV3-1 to TRBJ2-3; D assignment may be TRBD1 or TRBD2 (5 bases each). The TCR sequence derives from a man in his late teens or twenties who received the YFV17D yellow fever vaccine. Sequenced here: PBMCs, sampled 15 days after the yellow fever booster vaccination. The CDR3 protein is CASSQDQGADTQYF. The DNA of the CDR3 is TGTGCCAGCAGCCAAGATCAGGGAGCAGATACGCAGTATTTT.